This T cell receptor beta chain was captured by sequencing in a study of CD8+ T cells in alopecia areata. Study-level information: Tofacitinib administration persisted for 6 to 18 months, succeeded by 6 months off drug.

Patients with alopecia areata provided lesional scalp punch biopsies as well as peripheral blood. Note on this clone: Its cognate antigen is unknown.

TCR sequencing used cDNA made by reverse transcription of extracted RNA. TCRdb's table, derived via immunoSEQ multiplex PCR, lists solely in-frame clones and lacks some. This sample yields 130,000 or so clones, of which almost 50% are seen a single time; around 20% belongs to the top ten. Germline-derived CDR1 and CDR2 are LNHDA and SQIVND (reference sequence). This CDR3 contains 15 residues. J was trimmed by 3 bases and V by 0 bases; bases with no gene match: 4. Study-level findings and limits: Unlike in mice, where it was clearer, TCR sharing across patients was less clear, possibly HLA-related.

The receptor was isolated from a human donor with alopecia areata. The chain links TRBV19 to TRBJ2-7, with TRBD1 matching 8 bases. The sample consisted of CD8+ T cells sorted from blood, taken at week 0. The CDR3 sequence: CASSIEGQEFYEQYF. CDR3 nucleotide sequence: TGTGCCAGTAGTATAGAGGGACAGGAATTCTACGAGCAGTACTTC.